These 24 T cell receptor beta chains originate from one sample sequenced in a study of T cell responses to AZD1222 COVID-19 vaccine. Data came from immunoSEQ multiplex PCR; TCRdb stores just in-frame clones and leaves some out. Seen here are roughly 120,000 clones, under 90% observed once, and the top ten hold roughly 7.7%. The sequencing here drew on peripheral blood, taken on day 0 of AZD1222 vaccination. All receptors derive from an adult in good health.

This clone was recorded only once. The J gene is TRBJ2-1, the V gene TRBV7-2, with 10 nucleotides matching TRBD2. Germline V gene data show CDR1 as SGHTA and CDR2 as FQGNSA. With 6 bases clipped from V and 5 bases from J, the junction kept 7 bases outside the gene matches. This CDR3 comprises 15 residues. The CDR3 region has the DNA TGTGCCAGCAGATATAAGCGGGGGGGGGACAATGAGCAGTTCTTC. Protein: CASRYKRGGDNEQFF.

The chain carries TRBV7-9 and TRBJ2-3; D is possibly TRBD1 or TRBD2 (5 bases each). V lost 5 bases and J 2 bases, leaving 14 bases between the germline ends. Germline CDR1 and CDR2: SEHNR and FQNEAQ (reference sequence). This CDR3 has 15 residues. The CDR3 sequence: CASSGERGPTDTQYF. Here the CDR3 DNA reads TGTGCCAGCAGCGGAGAGAGGGGCCCCACAGATACGCAGTATTTT.

The gene calls are TRBV28 and TRBJ2-7; weak D call: TRBD1 (6 bases). Per the germline V gene, CDR1 is MDHEN and CDR2 is SYDVKM. Deletions cut 6 bases from V and 0 bases from J, with 12 bases between. The CDR3 length is 14 residues. The CDR3: CASSPGTFSYEQYF. CDR3 sequence (DNA): TGTGCCAGCAGCCCCGGGACATTCTCCTACGAGCAGTACTTC.

The rearrangement links TRBV6-5 to TRBJ1-6; D is ambiguous. The ends were cut back, 2 bases at V and 8 bases at J, with 13 bases in the middle. The CDR3 spans 15 residues. CDR1 MNHEY and CDR2 SVGAGI come from the germline V gene. This CDR3 is CASSYESGADSPLHF. As DNA, the CDR3 is TGTGCCAGCAGTTACGAATCTGGCGCAGATTCACCCCTCCACTTT.

This clone was picked up a small number of times. V and J are TRBV28 and TRBJ1-3; no reliable D call. Deletions cut 7 bases from V and 7 bases from J, with 11 bases between. This CDR3 spans 12 amino acids. The germline V gene has CDR1 MDHEN and CDR2 SYDVKM. CDR3: CASMSPGNTIYF. CDR3 DNA sequence: TGTGCCAGCATGTCCCCGGGGAACACCATATATTTT. The entire variable domain, with the rest obtained from reference TRBV28 and TRBJ1-3, is as follows: DVKVTQSSRYLVKRTGEKVFLECVQDMDHENMFWYRQDPGLGLRLIYFSYDVKMKEKGDIPEGYSVSREKKERFSLILESASTNQTSMYLCASMSPGNTIYFGEGSWLTVV.

This chain connects TRBV6-6 to TRBJ2-3, with D perhaps matching TRBD2 (6 bases). There are 15 residues in the CDR3. Trimming pared 6 bases from V and 4 bases from J, leaving 17 bases between. Germline V gene lookup returns CDR1 MNHNY and CDR2 SVGAGI (reference sequence). The CDR3 protein is CASRLASPSPDTQYF. CDR3 sequence (DNA): TGTGCCAGCAGGCTAGCGAGCCCCTCCCCAGATACGCAGTATTTT.

The chain carries TRBV25-1 and TRBJ1-5, with D possibly being TRBD1 (6 bases). Germline CDR1 reads MGHDK; CDR2 reads SYGVNS. The ends were cut back, 2 bases at V and 3 bases at J, with 11 bases in the middle. This CDR3 comprises 15 residues. The DNA for the CDR3 is TGTGCCAGCAGTGAACCGGGGACACACAATCAGCCCCAGCATTTT. Amino acid sequence: CASSEPGTHNQPQHF.

This chain uses TRBV7-3 with TRBJ2-7, with a tentative D call TRBD2 (6 bases). Trimming left V 5 bases short and J 2 bases short, with 19 bases between. Germline assignment: CDR1 SGHTA and CDR2 FQGTGA. The CDR3 is 16 amino acids. For the CDR3, the DNA is TGTGCCAGCAGCCTCCATCCCGGGACTGGGACCTACGAGCAGTACTTC. Its translation is CASSLHPGTGTYEQYF.

A few counts support this clone. This rearrangement joins TRBV7-2 to TRBJ1-5; D not certain. Germline V gene data show CDR1 as SGHTA and CDR2 as FQGNSA. Trimming shortened V by 0 bases and J by 4 bases, and 7 bases separated the two germline ends. The CDR3 covers 14 residues. This CDR3 reads CASSLALRNQPQHF. DNA of the CDR3: TGTGCCAGCAGCTTAGCGCTACGGAATCAGCCCCAGCATTTT.

The V and J genes are TRBV19 and TRBJ2-2, with 7 bases lining up with TRBD2. V trimming: 3 bases; J trimming: 7 bases; junction bases outside the gene matches: 11. Per germline, CDR1 LNHDA and CDR2 SQIVND (reference sequence). The CDR3 runs to 16 residues. DNA of the CDR3: TGTGCCAGTAGTATGGGAGGGGTCGTTGGCATCGGGGAGCTGTTTTTT. It yields the protein CASSMGGVVGIGELFF.

The chain joins TRBV2 to TRBJ2-7; no reliable D call. The length of the CDR3 is 13 residues. Germline CDR1 is SNHLY and CDR2 is FYNNEI. With 6 bases removed from V and 3 bases from J, the gap between germline ends came to 12 bases. The CDR3 nucleotides are TGTGCCAGCAGGGGCGACTCCTTCTACGAGCAGTACTTC. Translating gives CASRGDSFYEQYF.

This clone was found once. J is TRBJ2-7 and V is TRBV27; TRBD1 matches at 10 bases. This CDR3 spans 14 amino acids. V shed 3 bases and J 6 bases; nucleotides not matched to a gene: 5. Germline assignment: CDR1 MNHEY and CDR2 SMNVEV (reference sequence). The DNA for the CDR3 is TGTGCCAGCAGTTTCGACAGGGGGCCCTCCGAGCAGTACTTC. Translated, it gives CASSFDRGPSEQYF.

This chain joins TRBV5-6 and TRBJ2-1; 7 positions match TRBD2. The J segment lost 3 bases and the V segment lost 0 bases, leaving 6 bases of the junction unmatched. The germline gives CDR1 SGHDT, CDR2 YYEEEE. The CDR3 spans 16 residues. CDR3 coding DNA: TGTGCCAGCAGCTTGGTTCGGGGGAGGGTCTACAATGAGCAGTTCTTC. Translation: CASSLVRGRVYNEQFF.

V and J are TRBV12-3 or TRBV12-4 and TRBJ2-3, with no clear D. Trimming took 5 bases from V and 6 from J, leaving 9 bases between them. CDR3 length: 12 residues. The CDR3 DNA sequence: TGTGCCAGCAGTACCTACTTGGATACGCAGTATTTT. The encoded protein is CASSTYLDTQYF.

The chain joins TRBV7-7 to TRBJ2-2; 10 nucleotides match TRBD1. CDR3 length: 16 residues. CDR1 is SSHAT, CDR2 FNYEAQ, per germline (reference sequence). Germline trimming cut 5 bases from V and 5 bases from J; bases unmatched to any gene: 8. The CDR3 coding sequence is TGTGCCAGCAGCCCCGTGACAGGGGGCAGGACCGGGGAGCTGTTTTTT. This gives the protein CASSPVTGGRTGELFF.

The chain links TRBV5-1 to TRBJ1-4; 10 bases align to TRBD1. The ends lost 4 bases at V and 4 bases at J; junction bases unmatched: 13. This CDR3 is 18 amino acids long. CDR1 is SGHRS and CDR2 is YFSETQ in the germline V gene. The CDR3 DNA follows: TGCGCCAGCAGCCTCGCCGGGACAGGGGCCACGTTTAATGAAAAACTGTTTTTT. Its translation is CASSLAGTGATFNEKLFF. The entire variable domain, with the rest obtained from reference TRBV5-1 and TRBJ1-4, is as follows: KAGVTQTPRYLIKTRGQQVTLSCSPISGHRSVSWYQQTPGQGLQFLFEYFSETQRNKGNFPGRFSGRQFSNSRSEMNVSTLELGDSALYLCASSLAGTGATFNEKLFFGSGTQLSVL.

The V call is TRBV4-1, the J call TRBJ2-1; unclear D gene. Trimming cost V 2 bases and J 9 bases, with 11 bases left between them. The germline V gene has CDR1 MGHRA and CDR2 YSYEKL. The CDR3 totals 13 residues. This chain's CDR3 is CASSQLGRVEQFF. The CDR3 coding sequence is TGCGCCAGCAGCCAACTGGGAAGGGTTGAGCAGTTCTTC.

This sequence joins TRBV19 and TRBJ2-6, with 7 bases lining up with TRBD1. Germline assignment: CDR1 LNHDA and CDR2 SQIVND (reference sequence). The ends lost 3 bases at V and 1 base at J; junction bases unmatched: 3. The CDR3 is 16 residues long. The CDR3 nucleotides read TGTGCCAGTAGTATCGCAGGGGGATCTGGGGCCAACGTCCTGACTTTC. It translates to CASSIAGGSGANVLTF.

This sequence joins TRBV7-2 and TRBJ1-2, with D perhaps TRBD1 (6 bases). The CDR3 is 15 residues long. V lost 7 bases to trimming and J lost 0 bases, with 15 bases between them. CDR1 and CDR2 from the germline V gene are SGHTA and FQGNSA. The CDR3 coding sequence is TGTGCCAGCACCCTAGGGGGGGGCCCTAACTATGGCTACACCTTC. Amino acid sequence: CASTLGGGPNYGYTF.

V usage is TRBV5-6 and J usage is TRBJ2-4; TRBD1 or TRBD2 may be the D gene (5 bases each). Germline V gene lookup returns CDR1 SGHDT and CDR2 YYEEEE. The V and J ends lost 1 base and 8 bases respectively, with 13 bases between them. This CDR3 is built from 14 residues. CDR3 sequence (DNA): TGTGCCAGCAGCTTGTCAGGGACCGTTGACATTCAGTACTTC. Amino acids: CASSLSGTVDIQYF.

V is TRBV11-3 and J is TRBJ1-3, with 7 bases fitting TRBD1. The CDR3 is 19 amino acids. The V and J ends lost 5 bases and 4 bases, in that order; junction bases with no gene match: 20. Germline CDR1 and CDR2: SGHNT and YENEEA. In DNA form, the CDR3 reads TGTGCCAGCAGCCCCCCTCCCCCGTTCGACAGGGAGTCCGGAAACACCATATATTTT. Its translation: CASSPPPPFDRESGNTIYF.

The gene calls are TRBV19 and TRBJ2-3; no clear D gene. V was shortened by 4 bases and J by 2 bases, with 13 bases between the two germline ends. The CDR3 extends over 15 amino acids. Germline values: CDR1 LNHDA, CDR2 SQIVND (reference sequence). The CDR3 region is CASSRKVAITDTQYF. CDR3 coding DNA: TGTGCCAGTAGTAGAAAAGTCGCTATCACAGATACGCAGTATTTT. Full variable domain (outside the CDR3, taken from reference TRBV19 and TRBJ2-3): DGGITQSPKYLFRKEGQNVTLSCEQNLNHDAMYWYRQDPGQGLRLIYYSQIVNDFQKGDIAEGYSVSREKKESFPLTVTSAQKNPTAFYLCASSRKVAITDTQYFGPGTRLTVL.

The genes are TRBV10-3 and TRBJ2-7; D is possibly TRBD1 or TRBD2 (9 bases each). The CDR3 has 17 residues. In germline, CDR1 is ENHRY, CDR2 SYGVKD. Trimming shortened V by 6 bases and J by 4 bases, and 25 bases separated the two germline ends. DNA of the CDR3: TGTGCCATCAGACCGGGACAGGGAGTAGCGGGAGCTTACGAGCAGTACTTC. The encoded protein is CAIRPGQGVAGAYEQYF.

The sample holds a few counts of this clone. Within the sample, other DNA sequences also encode this same CDR3. The chain couples TRBV28 to TRBJ2-7; 9 nucleotides align to TRBD1. The CDR3 is 13 residues long. From germline, CDR1 is MDHEN and CDR2 SYDVKM. J was trimmed by 3 bases and V by 5 bases; bases with no gene match: 2. CDR3 coding DNA: TGTGCCAGCAGTCCGGACAGGGGCTACGAGCAGTACTTC. This sequence encodes CASSPDRGYEQYF. Full variable domain (missing parts from reference TRBV28 and TRBJ2-7): DVKVTQSSRYLVKRTGEKVFLECVQDMDHENMFWYRQDPGLGLRLIYFSYDVKMKEKGDIPEGYSVSREKKERFSLILESASTNQTSMYLCASSPDRGYEQYFGPGTRLTVT.